This T cell receptor beta chain was documented in a study of blood T cell repertoires in COVID-19. Some clones are missing from TCRdb's copy, which holds only in-frame ones; the method was immunoSEQ multiplex PCR. The sample yields some 250,000 clones, roughly 79% seen once. The CDR3 extends over 15 amino acids. V lost 1 base and J 6 bases, leaving 15 bases between the germline ends. Germline CDR1 and CDR2: KGHSH and LQKENI. The sample comprised peripheral blood. The chain carries TRBV18 and TRBJ1-2; D is unresolved. This clonotype originated in a woman older than 75 with COVID-19, enrolled during active disease. The CDR3 DNA follows: TGTGCCAGCTCACCACGGGTTAATAGACTAGATGGCTACACCTTC. It yields the protein CASSPRVNRLDGYTF. Using reference TRBV18 and TRBJ1-2 for the parts outside the CDR3, the full variable domain is NAGVMQNPRHLVRRRGQEARLRCSPMKGHSHVYWYRQLPEEGLKFMVYLQKENIIDESGMPKERFSAEFPKEGPSILRIQQVVRGDSAAYFCASSPRVNRLDGYTFGSGTRLTVV.